The 12 T cell receptor beta chains in this list originate from one sample, sequenced in a study of beta chain features in type 1 diabetes. The investigators reverse transcribed all of the isolated RNA, so they sequenced expressed TCRB transcripts. Assay used: immunoSEQ multiplex PCR; TCRdb lists only in-frame clones, some missing. This table holds a few hundred thousand clones, around 21% found once. Study-wide points: Researchers report that Type 1 diabetes patients had moderately but significantly shorter TCRB CDR3s across all four CD4+ subsets.

Antigens of these TCRs are unknown. Sequenced material: naive CD4+ T cells from blood. The receptors come from a woman in her 40s with type 1 diabetes.

This clone has more than one count but fewer than ten. V gene TRBV29-1 combines with J gene TRBJ1-4, with 7 positions matching TRBD1. V trimming: 7 bases; J trimming: 1 base; junction bases outside the gene matches: 0. In germline, CDR1 is SQVTM, CDR2 ANQGSEA. The CDR3 is 12 residues long. CDR3 sequence reads: CSAGGTNEKLFF. The CDR3 DNA sequence: TGCAGCGCAGGGGGAACTAATGAAAAACTGTTTTTT. The whole variable domain, remainder taken from reference TRBV29-1 and TRBJ1-4, is SAVISQKPSRDICQRGTSLTIQCQVDSQVTMMFWYRQQPGQSLTLIATANQGSEATYESGFVIDKFPISRPNLTFSTLTVSNMSPEDSSIYLCSAGGTNEKLFFGSGTQLSVL.

The chain carries TRBV6-5 and TRBJ2-4; D remains ambiguous. This CDR3 spans 13 amino acids. Trimming removed 6 bases at V and 5 bases at J, with 11 bases between. CDR1 MNHEY and CDR2 SVGAGI come from the germline V gene. The chain's CDR3 is CASRRDKENIQYF. Written as DNA, the CDR3 is TGTGCCAGCAGGCGAGATAAAGAAAACATTCAGTACTTC.

The rearrangement links TRBV10-3 to TRBJ2-1; TRBD2 matches at 9 bases. CDR3 length: 18 amino acids. Germline V gives CDR1 ENHRY, CDR2 SYGVKD. V gave up 3 bases and J gave up 1 base; unmatched junction bases: 10. The CDR3, as DNA: TGTGCCATCAGTGAAGGGGGTAGCGGGGGAAGGTCCTACAATGAGCAGTTCTTC. This gives the protein CAISEGGSGGRSYNEQFF.

J is TRBJ2-7 and V is TRBV27; TRBD1 is a possible D gene (6 bases). CDR1 MNHEY and CDR2 SMNVEV come from the germline V gene (reference sequence). Trimming took 5 bases from V and 0 from J, leaving 26 bases between them. CDR3 size: 19 residues. In DNA form, the CDR3 reads TGTGCCAGCAGTCTACCGGGACATTCCCCTGGGCAAAGCTCCTACGAGCAGTACTTC. Its translation: CASSLPGHSPGQSSYEQYF.

J is TRBJ1-2 and V is TRBV2, with 10 bases fitting TRBD1. This CDR3 region has 13 residues. With V trimmed by 6 bases and J by 8 bases, 6 bases remained unmatched. From germline, CDR1 is SNHLY and CDR2 FYNNEI. The DNA of the CDR3 is TGTGCCAGCAGCGGGACAGGGGCTGTGGGCTACACCTTC. Translated: CASSGTGAVGYTF.

The CDR3 nucleotides read TGTGCCAGCAGCCAAGACCGAGGCGGACTTGAAGCTTTCTTT. This codes for CASSQDRGGLEAFF. J is TRBJ1-1 and V is TRBV4-2; D unclear. The germline V gene encodes CDR1 LGHNA and CDR2 YNFKEQ. Trimming stripped 0 bases from V and 7 bases from J, with 12 bases between. The CDR3 spans 14 residues.

The chain employs TRBV9 and TRBJ2-1; D gene unclear. The CDR3 covers 14 residues. The V end lost 3 bases, the J end lost 9 bases, and 16 bases lay between the germline ends. From germline, CDR1 is SGDLS and CDR2 YYNGEE. The CDR3 coding sequence is TGTGCCAGCAGCGAGAGGAATTTCGAAGCTGAGCAGTTCTTC. Translation: CASSERNFEAEQFF.

The gene calls are TRBV5-6 and TRBJ1-5; D remains ambiguous. V was pared by 4 bases and J by 2 bases, with 10 bases between. The CDR3 is 14 residues long. Germline-derived CDR1 and CDR2 are SGHDT and YYEEEE. This chain's CDR3 is CASSLAPGNQPQHF. The CDR3 DNA reads TGTGCCAGCAGCCTGGCGCCAGGCAATCAGCCCCAGCATTTT.

The sample holds a few counts of this clone. This chain joins TRBV18 and TRBJ2-1; 7 bases match TRBD2. The CDR3 extends over 16 amino acids. Looked up from germline, CDR1 is KGHSH and CDR2 is LQKENI. The trim removed 0 bases at V and 2 bases at J, leaving 4 bases unmatched. CDR3 amino acids: CASSPPGGITYNEQFF. As DNA, the CDR3 is TGTGCCAGCTCACCACCCGGGGGGATCACCTACAATGAGCAGTTCTTC.

This chain uses TRBV30 with TRBJ1-4; TRBD1 is a possible D gene (6 bases). The germline CDR1 and CDR2 sequences are GTSNPN and SVGIG (reference sequence). Trimming took off 7 bases at V and 8 bases at J, with 17 bases between the two ends. This CDR3 has 13 amino acids. CDR3 sequence: CASSGGAGEKLFF. CDR3 nucleotide sequence: TGTGCCTCCTCCGGGGGGGCCGGAGAAAAACTGTTTTTT.

This clone was picked up a small number of times. CDR3 nucleotides: TGCGCCAGCAGCCCCTCCATTGGTGGGCCCATCGGGGAGCTGTTTTTT. Its translation is CASSPSIGGPIGELFF. The chain carries TRBV4-1 and TRBJ2-2; D is uncertain. This CDR3 has 16 amino acids. With 4 bases removed from V and 7 bases from J, the gap between germline ends came to 19 bases. CDR1 and CDR2 (germline): MGHRA, YSYEKL.

CDR3 region: CASGLDYTEAFF. CDR3 nucleotides: TGTGCTAGTGGTCTCGACTACACTGAAGCTTTCTTT. The chain joins TRBV12-5 to TRBJ1-1, with unresolved D. V was cut by 5 bases and J by 3 bases, with 7 bases left in between. The CDR3 runs 12 residues. CDR1 LGHNT and CDR2 FRNRAP come from the germline V gene.